The clone carrying this T cell receptor (beta chain) was observed a single time. What it binds is not known. Libraries were prepared by immunoSEQ multiplex PCR; TCRdb keeps only in-frame clonotypes and omits some of them. The sample carries 150,000 to 200,000 clones, around 94% recorded once. The data were taken from a study of T cell responses to AZD1222 COVID-19 vaccine. V shed 6 bases and J 5 bases; nucleotides not matched to a gene: 9. The CDR3 has 14 amino acids. CDR1 and CDR2 (germline): MNHEY, SMNVEV (reference sequence). Pooling was applied to second doses at about 4 or about 12 weeks. Regarding the study as a whole: Clonal diversity was possibly underestimated, and white British individuals and females predominated among donors. Baseline seropositivity occurred in only a handful of AZD1222 recipients. Two doses of AZD1222 preceded a rise in Spike-specific TCR breadth and depth.

The chain uses TRBV27 and TRBJ1-1, with TRBD1 identical over 7 bases. The sample here was peripheral blood, taken 28 days after the second AZD1222 dose. The TCR was taken from an adult who received the AZD1222 COVID-19 vaccine. For the CDR3, the DNA is TGTGCCAGCAGGCTCAGGGGGGGTCGTACTGAAGCTTTCTTT. Translated: CASRLRGGRTEAFF.